This T cell receptor beta chain is drawn from a study of blood T cells in healthy people across ages (dated by TCRdb to the mid-2010s). Regarding the study in general: In model experiments, template switching captured about one uniquely barcoded TCR beta cDNA molecule for every two T cells. To track age-related changes in TCR beta repertoire diversity, the study relied on deep sequencing normalized with unique cDNA molecular identifiers. Donors were grouped into four age groups: young (average about 15 years), middle-aged (under 40), aged (about 59) and long-lived (about 90). To avoid experimental bias, donors of different ages were spread randomly across the sequencing lanes. For two donors (one aged 18 to 30 and one aged 80 or older), the study analyzed two additional independent replicas of 1 million unique cDNA reads from the same blood draw. Broad study findings and their caveats: A strong correlation was found between observed TCR beta diversity and the percentage of naive T cells measured by flow cytometry. Estimates of total diversity based on one million sequenced T cells were regarded as lower bounds and as underestimates. Donor CMV infection status was unknown, potentially confounding age-related changes in expanded clonotypes. Compared with the aged group, more naive CD4+ T cells, fewer expanded clones and increased TCR diversity were shown by the long-lived group, suggesting age selection. Observed TCR beta diversity per million T cells fell roughly linearly with age, and a significant reduction was already apparent by age about 43. Since profiling was done on bulk unsorted PBMCs, naive and antigen-experienced compartments could not be conclusively compared.

Including the terminal cysteine and phenylalanine, the CDR3 comprises 16 residues. The entry retains the CDR3 DNA only, 48 bases that are in frame from base 1. The V end gives up 5 bases and the J end 1 base, leaving 7 bases in the junction not matched to a gene. According to the germline V gene (reference sequence), CDR1 reads DFQATT and CDR2 reads SNEGSKA. Libraries came from 5' RACE. TCRdb shows the sequencer as Illumina HiSeq 2500. The second PCR ran for about 7 to 11 cycles and used a J-beta primer mix along with a sample-barcoded 5' primer. A unique molecular identifier was introduced onto each TCR beta cDNA molecule by a template-switch 5' adaptor carrying 12 random nucleotides. Each sample yielded at least 2.5 million CDR3-containing paired-end reads. All of the RNA was converted into first-strand cDNA using the Mint cDNA synthesis kit, with a TRBC-specific oligonucleotide serving as the primer. Following uracil-DNA glycosylase treatment, a first 18-cycle PCR with universal primers M1SS and BC2_uni_R was performed on all cDNA. Processing in the source paper ran as follows. Each sample was normalized by randomly selecting 1 million high-quality reads, each carrying a distinct molecular identifier. Reads sharing molecular identifiers were discarded rather than binned into consensus sequences. MiTCR, set to a Q25 quality threshold and the strictest error-elimination algorithm, was used for CDR3 identification, clonotype clustering and error correction. A nonparametric unseen species model using Euler transformation provided a lower-bound estimate of total TCR beta diversity. TCRdb took the public reads, trimmed them with fastp at Q25, ran MiXCR for clone calling and kept in-frame beta chains. Records with the same CDR3 protein are collapsed into one entry carrying the most frequent genes and DNA. The V and J calls and clone size come from TCRdb's table, not from the authors' own analysis. The sample contains 650,000 to 800,000 distinct CDR3 sequences, 52% of them found a single time. The top ten hold approximately 12% of the sample.

The roughly 39 donors, aged 6 to 90 years, were systemically healthy Caucasian individuals from Russia. Ten milliliters of peripheral blood were drawn from each donor into EDTA-treated Vacutainer tubes. Ficoll-Paque density-gradient centrifugation was used to isolate PBMCs, with at least 7 million per sample. Trizol reagent was used to extract total RNA from PBMCs, with at least 5.5 micrograms per sample. The percentages of naive CD45RAhigh/CD27high T cells were determined by flow cytometry on a PBMC aliquot from every donor. This clonotype was picked up many times. This receptor's antigen is unknown. Within one base of it there is no much larger clone, and no base qualities were kept.

The chain is made from TRBV20-1 and TRBJ2-1; TRBD2 matches 11 bases in the middle. This TCR was recovered from a woman of 80 years or more in good health. Sequenced sample: blood. The CDR3 region has the sequence CSASTSGVGSYNEQFF. The DNA is as follows: TGCAGTGCTTCGACTAGCGGGGTAGGGTCCTACAATGAGCAGTTCTTC.